Following are 31 T cell receptor beta chains from one sample sequenced in a study (dated by TCRdb to about 2016). The library was made by RT-PCR. Sequencing was carried out with an Illumina MiSeq. Clones were called with MiXCR by TCRdb after fastp trimmed the public reads at Q25, and only in-frame beta chains were retained. Records with the same CDR3 protein are collapsed into one entry carrying the most frequent genes and DNA. Within this sample are more than 550,000 distinct CDR3 sequences, with approximately 14% of them counted one time only. The ten largest clones capture 3.6% of the sample. Material for sequencing was memory CD4+ T cells from blood. The receptors were gathered from a female donor in good health, serving as a healthy control.

This clonotype was counted many times. The V and J genes are TRBV20-1 and TRBJ2-5; 8 nucleotides agree with TRBD1. CDR3 length: 14 residues. The germline V gene encodes CDR1 DFQATT and CDR2 SNEGSKA (reference sequence). V was clipped by 3 bases and J by 4 bases; unmatched bases: 7. CDR3 coding DNA: TGCAGTGCTAGGCCAGGGGGCTTGGTAGAGACCCAGTACTTC. It codes for CSARPGGLVETQYF.

This clonotype showed up many times. The rearrangement links TRBV4-1 to TRBJ1-2, with D unresolved. The CDR3 runs 18 residues. The V end was cut by 1 base, the J end by 0 bases, with 18 bases between. CDR1 and CDR2 (germline): MGHRA, YSYEKL. CDR3 nucleotides: TGCGCCAGCAGCCAAGGTCCGGGGAGCGTGGGCTCTAACTATGGCTACACCTTC. As protein: CASSQGPGSVGSNYGYTF.

J is TRBJ2-1 and V is TRBV20-1; TRBD2 matches at 10 bases. The germline V gene has CDR1 DFQATT and CDR2 SNEGSKA (reference sequence). The length of the CDR3 is 11 residues. The CDR3 spells CTASGSNEQFF. DNA for the CDR3: TGCACGGCTAGCGGGAGTAATGAGCAGTTCTTC.

This clonotype occurred a few times. The V and J genes are TRBV6-5 and TRBJ1-3; the match to TRBD1 covers 7 bases. CDR1 MNHEY and CDR2 SVGAGI come from the germline V gene. The V and J ends lost 8 bases and 2 bases, in that order; junction bases with no gene match: 9. The CDR3 extends over 15 amino acids. The CDR3 is CASARQGLPGNTIYF. The CDR3 coding sequence is TGTGCCAGCGCGAGACAGGGCTTGCCTGGAAACACCATATATTTT.

The rearrangement joins TRBV6-2 or TRBV6-3 to TRBJ2-7, with D perhaps TRBD1 (6 bases). Trimming cost V 8 bases and J 5 bases, with 25 bases left between them. The germline gives CDR1 MNHEY, CDR2 SVGEGT. CDR3 length: 16 residues. CDR3 sequence: CASYRHRDTGWDEQYF. CDR3 coding DNA: TGTGCCAGCTATCGCCACCGGGACACGGGTTGGGACGAGCAGTACTTC.

In its sample, this clonotype was seen a few times. The rearrangement joins TRBV5-1 to TRBJ1-2; 8 nucleotides agree with TRBD1. J was trimmed by 8 bases and V by 4 bases; bases with no gene match: 10. Germline V gene sequence: CDR1 SGHRS, CDR2 YFSETQ. This CDR3 contains 14 residues. Written as DNA, the CDR3 is TGCGCCAGCAGCGAGGGGACAGGAGGTTACGGCTACACCTTC. It translates to CASSEGTGGYGYTF.

CDR3 bases: TGCAGTGCTAGAGACTCAGGGGGGGGCGTGTCCGAGCAGTACTTC. Protein: CSARDSGGGVSEQYF. V gene TRBV20-1 combines with J gene TRBJ2-7; D may be TRBD1 or TRBD2 (7 bases each). The CDR3 contains 15 residues. The germline V and J ends were trimmed by 0 bases and 6 bases, with 18 bases remaining between them. The germline CDR1 and CDR2 sequences are DFQATT and SNEGSKA (reference sequence).

This clonotype appeared a few times. This sequence joins TRBV7-2 and TRBJ1-1; 7 bases fit TRBD1. CDR1 and CDR2 (germline): SGHTA, FQGNSA. This CDR3 is 13 amino acids long. V lost 3 bases, J lost 7 bases, and 5 bases stayed unmatched. The CDR3 region is CASSFYWDSEAFF. As DNA, the CDR3 is TGTGCCAGCAGCTTTTACTGGGACAGTGAAGCTTTCTTT.

This clonotype appeared many times. The CDR3 spells CASSLVEGAVTQYF. The CDR3 coding sequence is TGTGCCAGCAGCTTAGTCGAGGGAGCGGTTACGCAGTATTTT. The chain has TRBV11-2 and TRBJ2-3, with D tentatively TRBD2 (5 bases). The germline gives CDR1 SGHAT, CDR2 FQNNGV. Trimming took off 1 base at V and 8 bases at J, with 13 bases between the two ends. The length of the CDR3 is 14 residues.

There are many counts of this clonotype. The J gene is TRBJ2-7, the V gene TRBV20-1; 10 bases fit TRBD2. V was pared by 6 bases and J by 2 bases, with 7 bases of the junction left unmatched. Germline V gene lookup returns CDR1 DFQATT and CDR2 SNEGSKA (reference sequence). The CDR3 has 14 residues. The CDR3: CSAPSGRGPYEQYF. In nucleotides, the CDR3 is TGCAGTGCCCCCAGCGGGAGGGGCCCCTACGAGCAGTACTTC.

The rearrangement joins TRBV28 to TRBJ2-5; D ambiguous. CDR1 and CDR2 (germline): MDHEN, SYDVKM. The CDR3 runs 13 residues. V lost 7 bases to trimming and J lost 1 base, with 10 bases between them. In DNA, the CDR3 is TGTGCCAGCATCCGGGCCCGCCAAGAGACCCAGTACTTC. Encoded protein: CASIRARQETQYF.

The chain uses TRBV5-1 and TRBJ2-5; D is ambiguous. The CDR3 spans 12 residues. The germline V gene has CDR1 SGHRS and CDR2 YFSETQ. Deletions cut 2 bases from V and 5 bases from J, with 7 bases between. The CDR3 DNA reads TGCGCCAGCAGCTTTGAGTGGGAGACCCAGTACTTC. Its protein product is CASSFEWETQYF.

The table lists this clonotype with a few counts. The J gene is TRBJ2-1, the V gene TRBV6-6; D might be TRBD1 (5 bases). The CDR3 contains 17 residues. Germline V CDR1 and CDR2: MNHNY, SVGAGI (reference sequence). V lost 0 bases, J lost 4 bases, and 16 bases lay in between. CDR3 nucleotides: TGTGCCAGCAGTTACTCGAAAGGGGCAGTAGGGTACAATGAGCAGTTCTTC. Its protein product is CASSYSKGAVGYNEQFF.

The V gene is TRBV20-1, the J gene TRBJ2-5; 7 nucleotides agree with TRBD1. There are 14 residues in the CDR3. The J segment lost 5 bases and the V segment lost 6 bases, leaving 12 bases of the junction unmatched. Germline values: CDR1 DFQATT, CDR2 SNEGSKA (reference sequence). CDR3 in DNA: TGCAGTGCGTACGACAGGGTCGGATCGGAGACCCAGTACTTC. It encodes CSAYDRVGSETQYF.

Only a few counts were recorded for this clonotype. J is TRBJ1-6 and V is TRBV9; D gene ambiguous. The CDR3 sequence is 14 residues long. Germline CDR1 is SGDLS and CDR2 is YYNGEE. Deletions cut 0 bases from V and 8 bases from J, with 9 bases between. In DNA, the CDR3 is TGTGCCAGCAGCGTAGCTATGGTAGATTCACCCCTCCACTTT. It yields the protein CASSVAMVDSPLHF.

The V and J genes are TRBV5-1 and TRBJ1-2; maybe TRBD1 (5 bases). The CDR3 length is 14 residues. The germline V gene encodes CDR1 SGHRS and CDR2 YFSETQ. Trimming took 3 bases from V and 3 from J, leaving 12 bases between them. The CDR3 loop reads CASSSPGVDYGYTF. The CDR3, as DNA: TGCGCCAGCAGCTCTCCGGGGGTCGACTATGGCTACACCTTC.

The sample holds many counts of this clonotype. The CDR3 DNA is TGTGCCAGCAGTTACTCGAGGGCGATTAACGAGCAGTACTTC. This sequence encodes CASSYSRAINEQYF. J is TRBJ2-7 and V is TRBV6-5; weak D call: TRBD2 (5 bases). Germline V gene sequence: CDR1 MNHEY, CDR2 SVGAGI. Deletions cut 0 bases from V and 5 bases from J, with 11 bases between. This CDR3 has 14 residues.

This clonotype was seen a few times. V gene TRBV3-1 combines with J gene TRBJ2-1, with 8 nucleotides matching TRBD2. After removal of 1 base from V and 13 bases from J, the junction contained 6 bases not matched to a gene. This CDR3 spans 13 amino acids. CDR1 is LGHDT, CDR2 YNNKEL, per germline (reference sequence). CDR3 nucleotides: TGTGCCAGCAGCCAAGGTCCAGCGGGAGTCCAGTTCTTC. It specifies CASSQGPAGVQFF.

The V and J genes are TRBV20-1 and TRBJ1-2, with 8 positions matching TRBD1. Germline-derived CDR1 and CDR2 are DFQATT and SNEGSKA (reference sequence). The V and J ends lost 3 bases and 10 bases, in that order; junction bases with no gene match: 13. The CDR3 sequence is 14 residues long. The CDR3, as DNA: TGCAGTGCTAGGGCGGACAGGGTAGTCGTAGACTACACCTTC. Translated, it gives CSARADRVVVDYTF.

CDR3 bases: TGCGCCAGCAGCTTGGGGACGGAGGATCAGCCCCAGCATTTT. Amino acids: CASSLGTEDQPQHF. V is TRBV5-1 and J is TRBJ1-5; D uncertain. Germline V gives CDR1 SGHRS, CDR2 YFSETQ. Trimming pared 0 bases from V and 5 bases from J, leaving 9 bases between. There are 14 residues in the CDR3.

The chain has TRBV5-1 and TRBJ1-2; D is unresolved. This CDR3 comprises 12 residues. Germline assignment: CDR1 SGHRS and CDR2 YFSETQ. Between the trimmed V and J ends, which lost 0 bases and 10 bases, there was a span of 10 bases. DNA of the CDR3: TGCGCCAGCAGCTTGGCTAATATTGACTACACCTTC. Residues: CASSLANIDYTF.

This clonotype was counted only a few times. The genes are TRBV3-1 and TRBJ2-1, with 8 bases aligning to TRBD2. V shed 2 bases and J 5 bases; nucleotides not matched to a gene: 2. There are 14 residues in the CDR3. Per germline, CDR1 LGHDT and CDR2 YNNKEL (reference sequence). The CDR3, as DNA: TGTGCCAGCAGCCAACGAGCGGGGGACAATGAGCAGTTCTTC. Protein product: CASSQRAGDNEQFF.

This clonotype has a count of ten or more. The genes are TRBV20-1 and TRBJ2-6, with D unclear. CDR1 and CDR2 (germline): DFQATT, SNEGSKA (reference sequence). The CDR3 spans 14 residues. Trimming stripped 6 bases from V and 0 bases from J, with 9 bases between. This chain's CDR3 is CSARTVSGANVLTF. CDR3 DNA: TGCAGTGCAAGAACGGTCTCTGGGGCCAACGTCCTGACTTTC.

This clonotype has just a few counts. The chain is built from TRBV15 and TRBJ2-2; TRBD1 aligns across 7 bases. V shed 2 bases and J 6 bases; nucleotides not matched to a gene: 0. This CDR3 region has 13 residues. In germline, CDR1 is LNHNV, CDR2 YYDKDF (reference sequence). The CDR3 loop reads CATSRQGAGELFF. In DNA, the CDR3 is TGTGCCACCAGCAGACAGGGGGCCGGGGAGCTGTTTTTT.

The chain is built from TRBV5-8 and TRBJ2-7, with 12 bases lining up with TRBD2. V was pared by 3 bases and J by 5 bases, with 3 bases of the junction left unmatched. This CDR3 is built from 14 residues. The germline V gene has CDR1 SGHTS and CDR2 YDEGEE. The CDR3 bases are TGTGCCAGCAGCTCCGGACTAGCGGGAAACGAGCAGTACTTC. Encoded protein: CASSSGLAGNEQYF.

This chain connects TRBV5-1 to TRBJ2-7, with TRBD1 identical over 9 bases. With V trimmed by 3 bases and J by 3 bases, 7 bases remained unmatched. Per the germline V gene, CDR1 is SGHRS and CDR2 is YFSETQ. This CDR3 is built from 15 residues. CDR3 bases: TGCGCCAGCAGCTGGGGGCCGGGACAGGGCTACGAGCAGTACTTC. Encoded protein: CASSWGPGQGYEQYF.

The J gene is TRBJ2-5, the V gene TRBV5-1, with D possibly matching TRBD1 (6 bases). Germline V gene lookup returns CDR1 SGHRS and CDR2 YFSETQ. V lost 2 bases, J lost 5 bases, and 13 bases lay in between. This CDR3 contains 14 residues. The CDR3 nucleotides are TGCGCCAGCAGCTTAACAGGGTTGTGGGAGACCCAGTACTTC. Encoded protein: CASSLTGLWETQYF.

Only one count was recorded for this clonotype. The chain joins TRBV15 to TRBJ2-5, with D uncertain. V was trimmed by 5 bases and J by 4 bases, leaving 11 bases between them. Germline values: CDR1 LNHNV, CDR2 YYDKDF (reference sequence). There are 13 residues in the CDR3. Here the CDR3 reads CATSQNAAETQYF. CDR3 DNA: TGTGCCACCAGCCAAAACGCGGCAGAGACCCAGTACTTC.

The chain employs TRBV9 and TRBJ2-7; D is perhaps TRBD2 (6 bases). V lost 4 bases and J 2 bases, leaving 16 bases between the germline ends. Germline V gives CDR1 SGDLS, CDR2 YYNGEE. The CDR3 totals 15 residues. CDR3 residues: CASSSGLNFAYEQYF. In DNA form, the CDR3 reads TGTGCCAGCAGCTCGGGACTCAACTTTGCCTACGAGCAGTACTTC.

There are a few counts of this clonotype. The V call is TRBV12-3 or TRBV12-4, the J call TRBJ2-1, with a weak D call TRBD2 (5 bases). Trimming left V 6 bases short and J 5 bases short, with 17 bases between. The CDR3 is 15 residues long. The CDR3 loop is CASSLATMAHNEQFF. Here the CDR3 DNA reads TGTGCCAGCAGCCTAGCCACCATGGCCCACAATGAGCAGTTCTTC.

This chain joins TRBV24-1 and TRBJ2-2; D call uncertain. The CDR3 is 14 amino acids. Looked up from germline, CDR1 is KGHDR and CDR2 is SFDVKD. Trimming took off 7 bases at V and 1 base at J, with 9 bases between the two ends. CDR3 coding DNA: TGTGCCACCAGCCCGCGAAGGAACACCGGGGAGCTGTTTTTT. This gives the protein CATSPRRNTGELFF.